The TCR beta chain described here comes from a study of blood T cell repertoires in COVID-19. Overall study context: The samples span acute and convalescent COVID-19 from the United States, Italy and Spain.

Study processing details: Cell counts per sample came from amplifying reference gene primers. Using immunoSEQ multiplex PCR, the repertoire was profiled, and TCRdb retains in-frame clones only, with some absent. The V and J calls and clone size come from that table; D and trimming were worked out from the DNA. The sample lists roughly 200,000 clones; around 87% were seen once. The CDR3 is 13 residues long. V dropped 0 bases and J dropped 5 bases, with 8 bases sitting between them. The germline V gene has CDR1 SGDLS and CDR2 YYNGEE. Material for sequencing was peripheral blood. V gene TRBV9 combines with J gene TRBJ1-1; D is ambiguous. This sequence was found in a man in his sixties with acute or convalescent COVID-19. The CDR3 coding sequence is TGTGCCAGCAGCGTAGTAGGGAGTACTGAAGCTTTCTTT. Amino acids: CASSVVGSTEAFF.